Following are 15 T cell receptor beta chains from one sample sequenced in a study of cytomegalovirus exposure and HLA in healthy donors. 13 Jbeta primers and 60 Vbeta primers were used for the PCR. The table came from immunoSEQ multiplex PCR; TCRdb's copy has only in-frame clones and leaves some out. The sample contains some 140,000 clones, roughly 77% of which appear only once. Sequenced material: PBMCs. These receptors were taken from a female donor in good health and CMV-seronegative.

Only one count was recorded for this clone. The CDR3 here is CASSLRPKGIDEQFF. The CDR3 DNA follows: TGTGCCAGCAGCTTACGACCAAAGGGGATCGATGAGCAGTTCTTC. The chain joins TRBV7-9 to TRBJ2-1; TRBD1 might be the D (5 bases). The V and J ends lost 2 bases and 8 bases respectively, with 16 bases between them. The germline CDR1 and CDR2 sequences are SEHNR and FQNEAQ (reference sequence). The CDR3 runs to 15 residues.

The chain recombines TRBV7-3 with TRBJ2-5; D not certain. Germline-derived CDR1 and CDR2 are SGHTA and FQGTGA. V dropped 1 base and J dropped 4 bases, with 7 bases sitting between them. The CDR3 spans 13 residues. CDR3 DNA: TGTGCCAGCAGCTTAAGCCCAGGAGAGACCCAGTACTTC. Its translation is CASSLSPGETQYF.

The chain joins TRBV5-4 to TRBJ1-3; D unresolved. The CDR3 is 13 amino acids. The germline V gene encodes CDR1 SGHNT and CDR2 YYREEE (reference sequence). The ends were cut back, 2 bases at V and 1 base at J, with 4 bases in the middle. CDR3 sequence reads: CASSFTSGNTIYF. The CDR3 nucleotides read TGTGCCAGCAGCTTTACTTCTGGAAACACCATATATTTT.

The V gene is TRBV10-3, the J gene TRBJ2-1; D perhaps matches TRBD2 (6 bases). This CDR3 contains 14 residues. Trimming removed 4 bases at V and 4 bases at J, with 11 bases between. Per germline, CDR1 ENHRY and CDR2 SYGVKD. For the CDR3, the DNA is TGTGCCATCAGTGGGAGACTAGATTACAATGAGCAGTTCTTC. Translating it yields CAISGRLDYNEQFF.

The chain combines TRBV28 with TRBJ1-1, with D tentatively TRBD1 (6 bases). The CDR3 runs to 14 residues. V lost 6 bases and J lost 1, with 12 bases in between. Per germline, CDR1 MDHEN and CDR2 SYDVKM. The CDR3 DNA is TGTGCCAGCAGCACTGGACAGTGGAACACTGAAGCTTTCTTT. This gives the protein CASSTGQWNTEAFF. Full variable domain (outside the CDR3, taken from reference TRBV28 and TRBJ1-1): DVKVTQSSRYLVKRTGEKVFLECVQDMDHENMFWYRQDPGLGLRLIYFSYDVKMKEKGDIPEGYSVSREKKERFSLILESASTNQTSMYLCASSTGQWNTEAFFGQGTRLTVV.

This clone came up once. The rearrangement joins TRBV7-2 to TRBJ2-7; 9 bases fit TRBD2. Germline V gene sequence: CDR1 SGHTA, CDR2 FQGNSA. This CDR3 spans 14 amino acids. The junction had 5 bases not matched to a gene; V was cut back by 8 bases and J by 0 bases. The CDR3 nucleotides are TGTGCCAGCCTAGCTAGCGGGATCTCCTACGAGCAGTACTTC. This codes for CASLASGISYEQYF.

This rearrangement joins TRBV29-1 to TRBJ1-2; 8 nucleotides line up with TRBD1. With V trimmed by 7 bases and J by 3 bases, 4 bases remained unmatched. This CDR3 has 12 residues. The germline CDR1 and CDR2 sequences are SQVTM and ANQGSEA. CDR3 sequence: CSAQQGDYGYTF. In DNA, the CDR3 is TGCAGCGCGCAACAGGGGGACTATGGCTACACCTTC.

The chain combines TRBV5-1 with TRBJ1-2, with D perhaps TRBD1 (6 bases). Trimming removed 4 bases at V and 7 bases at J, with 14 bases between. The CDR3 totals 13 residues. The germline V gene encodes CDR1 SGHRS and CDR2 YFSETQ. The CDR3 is CASSTETGSGYTF. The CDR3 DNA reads TGCGCCAGCAGCACGGAGACAGGATCTGGCTACACCTTC.

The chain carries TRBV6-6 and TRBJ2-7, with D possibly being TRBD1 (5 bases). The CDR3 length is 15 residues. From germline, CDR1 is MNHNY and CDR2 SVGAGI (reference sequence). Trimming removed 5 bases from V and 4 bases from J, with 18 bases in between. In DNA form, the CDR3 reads TGTGCCAGCAGTGCAGGACAACCCGAAGGGTACGAGCAGTACTTC. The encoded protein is CASSAGQPEGYEQYF.

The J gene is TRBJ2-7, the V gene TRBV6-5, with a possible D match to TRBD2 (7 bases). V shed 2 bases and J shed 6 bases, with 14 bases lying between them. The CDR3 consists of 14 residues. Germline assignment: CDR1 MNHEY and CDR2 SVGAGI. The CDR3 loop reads CASSYTRGGGEQYF. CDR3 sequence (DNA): TGTGCCAGCAGTTACACCCGGGGAGGGGGCGAGCAGTACTTC.

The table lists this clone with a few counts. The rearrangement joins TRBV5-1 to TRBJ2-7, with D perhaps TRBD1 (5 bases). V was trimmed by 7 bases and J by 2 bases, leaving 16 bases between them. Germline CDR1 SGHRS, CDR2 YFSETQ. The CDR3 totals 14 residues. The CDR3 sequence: CASSNTQATYEQYF. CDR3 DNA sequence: TGCGCCAGCTCCAACACACAGGCCACCTACGAGCAGTACTTC.

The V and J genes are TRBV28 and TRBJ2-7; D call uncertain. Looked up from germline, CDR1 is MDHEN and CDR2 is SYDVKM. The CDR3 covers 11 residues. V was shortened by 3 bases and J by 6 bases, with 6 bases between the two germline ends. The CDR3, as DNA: TGTGCCAGCAGTTTGCTCGGCGAGCAGTACTTC. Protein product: CASSLLGEQYF. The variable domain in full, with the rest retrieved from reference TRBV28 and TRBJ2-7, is DVKVTQSSRYLVKRTGEKVFLECVQDMDHENMFWYRQDPGLGLRLIYFSYDVKMKEKGDIPEGYSVSREKKERFSLILESASTNQTSMYLCASSLLGEQYFGPGTRLTVT.

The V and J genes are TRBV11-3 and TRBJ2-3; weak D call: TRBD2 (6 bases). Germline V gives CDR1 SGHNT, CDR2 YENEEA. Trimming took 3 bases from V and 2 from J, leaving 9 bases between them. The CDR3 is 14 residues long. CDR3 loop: CASSFGSTTDTQYF. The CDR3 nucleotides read TGTGCCAGCAGCTTCGGGAGTACCACAGATACGCAGTATTTT.

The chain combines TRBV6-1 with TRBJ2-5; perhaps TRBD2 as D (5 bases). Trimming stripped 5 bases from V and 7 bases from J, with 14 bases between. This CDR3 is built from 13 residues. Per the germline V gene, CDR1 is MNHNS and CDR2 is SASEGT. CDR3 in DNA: TGTGCCAGCAGTCCAGAGGGCGCTCGGACCCAGTACTTC. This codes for CASSPEGARTQYF.

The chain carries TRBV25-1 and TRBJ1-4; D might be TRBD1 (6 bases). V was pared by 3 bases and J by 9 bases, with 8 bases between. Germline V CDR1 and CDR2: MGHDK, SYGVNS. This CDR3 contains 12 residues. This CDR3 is CASSDRGQKLFF. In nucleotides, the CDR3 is TGTGCCAGCAGTGACAGGGGTCAAAAACTGTTTTTT.